This entry lists 18 T cell receptor beta chains sequenced from one sample in a study of cytomegalovirus exposure and HLA in healthy donors. 60 Vbeta and 13 Jbeta primers were used in PCR. Assay used: immunoSEQ multiplex PCR; TCRdb lists only in-frame clones, some missing. The sample holds some 140,000 clones, around 83% seen once. The sample taken for sequencing was PBMCs. These receptors all stem from a male donor in good health and CMV-seropositive.

This sequence joins TRBV5-6 and TRBJ2-7; D is perhaps TRBD2 (6 bases). Germline V gene sequence: CDR1 SGHDT, CDR2 YYEEEE. The CDR3 consists of 15 residues. Trimming removed 4 bases from V and 3 bases from J, with 17 bases in between. CDR3 nucleotide sequence: TGTGCCAGCAGCCCGGGACTCCTTGTCCTCTACGAGCAGTACTTC. It specifies CASSPGLLVLYEQYF.

V is TRBV5-1 and J is TRBJ1-4, with 9 nucleotides matching TRBD1. Germline V gives CDR1 SGHRS, CDR2 YFSETQ. The CDR3 extends over 14 amino acids. V lost 4 bases to trimming and J lost 6 bases; unmatched junction nucleotides: 4. CDR3 nucleotides: TGCGCCAGCAGCCCGAGACAGGGGGATGAAAAACTGTTTTTT. It codes for CASSPRQGDEKLFF. Looking up the rest from reference TRBV5-1 and TRBJ1-4 gives the full variable domain: KAGVTQTPRYLIKTRGQQVTLSCSPISGHRSVSWYQQTPGQGLQFLFEYFSETQRNKGNFPGRFSGRQFSNSRSEMNVSTLELGDSALYLCASSPRQGDEKLFFGSGTQLSVL.

The CDR3 spells CASSLNFLSVLSGANVLTF. For the CDR3, the DNA is TGCGCCAGCAGCTTGAACTTCCTATCGGTGCTCTCTGGGGCCAACGTCCTGACTTTC. V and J are TRBV5-1 and TRBJ2-6; D is unclear. Looked up from germline, CDR1 is SGHRS and CDR2 is YFSETQ. Trimming left V 1 base short and J 0 bases short, with 17 bases between. This CDR3 spans 19 amino acids. Looking up the rest from reference TRBV5-1 and TRBJ2-6 gives the full variable domain: KAGVTQTPRYLIKTRGQQVTLSCSPISGHRSVSWYQQTPGQGLQFLFEYFSETQRNKGNFPGRFSGRQFSNSRSEMNVSTLELGDSALYLCASSLNFLSVLSGANVLTFGAGSRLTVL.

This clone has just a few counts. The chain uses TRBV6-1 and TRBJ2-1; maybe TRBD1 (5 bases). Germline V gene sequence: CDR1 MNHNS, CDR2 SASEGT. V lost 3 bases to trimming and J lost 1 base, with 13 bases between them. The CDR3 has 16 residues. The CDR3 loop reads CASSEPSGRSYNEQFF. The CDR3 nucleotides read TGTGCCAGCAGTGAGCCCTCAGGGCGGTCCTACAATGAGCAGTTCTTC.

This rearrangement joins TRBV5-3 to TRBJ1-4; 7 bases are a match to TRBD1. TRBV5-3 is placed among ORFs of uncertain function. The CDR3 covers 15 residues. V shed 9 bases, J shed 4 bases, and the junction held 12 bases outside the gene matches. CDR3 residues: CAKHPDRYLNEKLFF. In DNA, the CDR3 is TGTGCCAAGCACCCGGACAGGTACCTTAATGAAAAACTGTTTTTT.

This clone was detected only once. In DNA form, the CDR3 reads TGTGCCAGCTCACCGAATCCGGACAGTCCCTATGGCTACACCTTC. Translating gives CASSPNPDSPYGYTF. The V call is TRBV18, the J call TRBJ1-2; possibly TRBD1 for D (6 bases). The V and J ends lost 3 bases and 4 bases respectively, with 15 bases between them. This CDR3 region has 15 residues. Germline CDR1 and CDR2: KGHSH and LQKENI. Variable domain in full (rest from reference TRBV18 and TRBJ1-2): NAGVMQNPRHLVRRRGQEARLRCSPMKGHSHVYWYRQLPEEGLKFMVYLQKENIIDESGMPKERFSAEFPKEGPSILRIQQVVRGDSAAYFCASSPNPDSPYGYTFGSGTRLTVV.

The chain employs TRBV9 and TRBJ2-2, with TRBD1 matching over 7 bases. The CDR3 contains 17 residues. Germline CDR1 reads SGDLS; CDR2 reads YYNGEE. With V trimmed by 4 bases and J by 1 base, 10 bases remained unmatched. The CDR3 sequence is CASSPHVSGGNTGELFF. For the CDR3, the DNA is TGTGCCAGCAGCCCCCACGTTTCAGGGGGGAACACCGGGGAGCTGTTTTTT.

V is TRBV7-6 and J is TRBJ1-1; maybe TRBD1 (5 bases). The CDR3 loop spans 13 amino acids. V lost 4 bases and J lost 1, with 7 bases in between. In germline, CDR1 is SGHVS, CDR2 FNYEAQ. The CDR3 DNA reads TGTGCCAGCAGCTCTACAGGGAACACTGAAGCTTTCTTT. This gives the protein CASSSTGNTEAFF.

The J gene is TRBJ1-2, the V gene TRBV15; 7 bases line up with TRBD1. Per the germline V gene, CDR1 is LNHNV and CDR2 is YYDKDF (reference sequence). The ends lost 3 bases at V and 5 bases at J; junction bases unmatched: 6. CDR3 length: 14 amino acids. The CDR3 DNA reads TGTGCCACCAGCAGGCTGACAGGGAATTATGGCTACACCTTC. Translation: CATSRLTGNYGYTF. Drawing the rest from reference TRBV15 and TRBJ1-2, the complete variable domain is DAMVIQNPRYQVTQFGKPVTLSCSQTLNHNVMYWYQQKSSQAPKLLFHYYDKDFNNEADTPDNFQSRRPNTSFCFLDIRSPGLGDTAMYLCATSRLTGNYGYTFGSGTRLTVV.

This rearrangement joins TRBV10-3 to TRBJ1-1, with TRBD1 matching 8 bases. Germline loops: CDR1 ENHRY, CDR2 SYGVKD. V was pared by 7 bases and J by 1 base, with 5 bases of the junction left unmatched. The CDR3 consists of 14 residues. The CDR3 protein is CAITPGQANTEAFF. CDR3 coding DNA: TGTGCCATCACCCCGGGACAGGCGAACACTGAAGCTTTCTTT.

The chain is built from TRBV5-1 and TRBJ2-3; 14 bases are shared with TRBD2. The CDR3 runs 18 residues. After removal of 3 bases from V and 3 bases from J, the junction contained 9 bases not matched to a gene. Germline V gene lookup returns CDR1 SGHRS and CDR2 YFSETQ. The CDR3 is CASSSRLAGGPRTDTQYF. Here the CDR3 DNA reads TGCGCCAGCAGCTCAAGACTAGCGGGAGGGCCTAGAACAGATACGCAGTATTTT.

This clone has just a few counts. V and J are TRBV5-1 and TRBJ2-7; TRBD2 matches at 8 bases. Looked up from germline, CDR1 is SGHRS and CDR2 is YFSETQ. Losses at the gene ends were 1 base for V and 5 bases for J; bases not matched to a gene: 5. The CDR3 totals 14 residues. The CDR3 spells CASSLTGRADEQYF. The CDR3 coding sequence is TGCGCCAGCAGCTTGACCGGGAGGGCCGACGAGCAGTACTTC.

The chain uses TRBV2 and TRBJ2-7; 7 positions match TRBD1. Germline V lookup: CDR1 SNHLY, CDR2 FYNNEI. V was clipped by 7 bases and J by 3 bases; unmatched bases: 12. There are 15 residues in the CDR3. CDR3 nucleotides: TGTGCCAGCATCAGCTACCGGGACAGAGTCTACGAGCAGTACTTC. As protein: CASISYRDRVYEQYF. Combining the CDR3 with reference TRBV2 and TRBJ2-7 gives the whole variable domain EPEVTQTPSHQVTQMGQEVILRCVPISNHLYFYWYRQILGQKVEFLVSFYNNEISEKSEIFDDQFSVERPDGSNFTLKIRSTKLEDSAMYFCASISYRDRVYEQYFGPGTRLTVT.

CDR3 sequence: CSAAGGTEAFF. CDR3 nucleotides: TGCAGTGCTGCAGGGGGCACTGAAGCTTTCTTT. The chain uses TRBV20-1 and TRBJ1-1; TRBD1 agrees at 7 bases. V shed 5 bases and J 4 bases; nucleotides not matched to a gene: 1. Germline V gene lookup returns CDR1 DFQATT and CDR2 SNEGSKA (reference sequence). The CDR3 is 11 amino acids.

This rearrangement joins TRBV10-3 to TRBJ2-2, with 9 nucleotides matching TRBD2. This CDR3 has 18 amino acids. Trimming took 6 bases from V and 4 from J; bases not matched to a gene: 15. Germline CDR1 is ENHRY and CDR2 is SYGVKD. The CDR3 DNA reads as TGTGCCATCAGCGCCAGATTTCGGACTAGCGAGGGCACCGGGGAGCTGTTTTTT. Amino acids: CAISARFRTSEGTGELFF.

The chain carries TRBV18 and TRBJ2-1; D possibly corresponds to TRBD2 (6 bases). CDR1 and CDR2 (germline): KGHSH, LQKENI. Trimming stripped 3 bases from V and 0 bases from J, with 12 bases between. CDR3 length: 16 residues. CDR3 loop: CASSPLEGSSYNEQFF. The DNA for the CDR3 is TGTGCCAGCTCACCGCTGGAGGGGAGCTCCTACAATGAGCAGTTCTTC.

V is TRBV29-1 and J is TRBJ2-7; 7 bases are shared with TRBD2. The CDR3 is 13 amino acids. V was pared by 4 bases and J by 6 bases, with 9 bases of the junction left unmatched. Germline V CDR1 and CDR2: SQVTM, ANQGSEA. Here the CDR3 DNA reads TGCAGCGTTGGGGGACTAAAGGCTAGCGAGCAGTACTTC. It specifies CSVGGLKASEQYF.

This chain connects TRBV6-5 to TRBJ1-2, with D possibly TRBD1 on 5 matching bases. In germline, CDR1 is MNHEY, CDR2 SVGAGI. V was pared by 2 bases and J by 5 bases, with 15 bases between. The CDR3 is 15 residues long. CDR3 amino acids: CASSYGAGREYGYTF. CDR3 DNA: TGTGCCAGCAGTTACGGGGCGGGAAGGGAGTATGGCTACACCTTC.